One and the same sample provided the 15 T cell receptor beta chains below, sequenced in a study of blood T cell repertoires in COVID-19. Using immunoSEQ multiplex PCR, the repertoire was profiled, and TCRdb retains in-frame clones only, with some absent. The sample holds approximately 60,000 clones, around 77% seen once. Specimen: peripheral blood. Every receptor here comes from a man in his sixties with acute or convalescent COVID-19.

Here the CDR3 reads CASSQGTGIFNEQFF. DNA of the CDR3: TGCGCCAGCAGCCAAGGGACAGGGATCTTTAATGAGCAGTTCTTC. The chain is built from TRBV4-1 and TRBJ2-1; 8 bases match TRBD1. There are 15 residues in the CDR3. The junction had 6 bases not matched to a gene; V was cut back by 1 base and J by 7 bases. Germline V lookup: CDR1 MGHRA, CDR2 YSYEKL.

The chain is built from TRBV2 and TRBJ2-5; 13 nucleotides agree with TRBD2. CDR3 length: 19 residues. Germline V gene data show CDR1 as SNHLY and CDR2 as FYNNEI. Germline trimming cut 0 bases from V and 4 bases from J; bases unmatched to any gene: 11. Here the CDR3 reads CASSEAATGTSGVGETQYF. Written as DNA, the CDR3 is TGTGCCAGCAGTGAAGCCGCCACCGGGACTAGCGGGGTGGGAGAGACCCAGTACTTC. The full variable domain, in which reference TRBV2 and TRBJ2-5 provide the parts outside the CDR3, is EPEVTQTPSHQVTQMGQEVILRCVPISNHLYFYWYRQILGQKVEFLVSFYNNEISEKSEIFDDQFSVERPDGSNFTLKIRSTKLEDSAMYFCASSEAATGTSGVGETQYFGPGTRLLVL.

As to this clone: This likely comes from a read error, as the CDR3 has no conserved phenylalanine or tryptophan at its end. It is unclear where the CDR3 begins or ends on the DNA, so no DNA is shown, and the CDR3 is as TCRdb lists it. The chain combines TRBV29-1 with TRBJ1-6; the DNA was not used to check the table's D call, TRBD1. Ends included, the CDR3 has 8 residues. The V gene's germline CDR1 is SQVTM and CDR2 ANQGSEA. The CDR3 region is CSVEAHRV.

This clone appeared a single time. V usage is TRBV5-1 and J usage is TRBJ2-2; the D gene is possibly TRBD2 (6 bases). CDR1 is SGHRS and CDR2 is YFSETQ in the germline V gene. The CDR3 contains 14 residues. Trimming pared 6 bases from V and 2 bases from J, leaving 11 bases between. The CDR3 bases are TGCGCCAGCACCTGGGACTCCAACACCGGGGAGCTGTTTTTT. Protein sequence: CASTWDSNTGELFF. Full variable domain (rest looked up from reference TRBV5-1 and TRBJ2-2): KAGVTQTPRYLIKTRGQQVTLSCSPISGHRSVSWYQQTPGQGLQFLFEYFSETQRNKGNFPGRFSGRQFSNSRSEMNVSTLELGDSALYLCASTWDSNTGELFFGEGSRLTVL.

The CDR3 DNA sequence: TGCGCCAGCAGCCGGGCAGCCGGGACAGACGACAATGAGCAGTTCTTC. Translation gives CASSRAAGTDDNEQFF. The rearrangement uses TRBV4-1 and TRBJ2-1, with 7 bases matching TRBD1. V lost 4 bases to trimming and J lost 5 bases; unmatched junction nucleotides: 11. Germline loops: CDR1 MGHRA, CDR2 YSYEKL. There are 16 residues in the CDR3.

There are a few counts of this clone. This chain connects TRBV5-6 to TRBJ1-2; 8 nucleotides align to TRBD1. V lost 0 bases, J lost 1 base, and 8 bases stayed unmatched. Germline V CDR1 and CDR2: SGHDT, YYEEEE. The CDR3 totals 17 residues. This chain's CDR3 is CASSLAGGRNVNYGYTF. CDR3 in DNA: TGTGCCAGCAGCTTGGCAGGGGGCCGGAACGTTAACTATGGCTACACCTTC.

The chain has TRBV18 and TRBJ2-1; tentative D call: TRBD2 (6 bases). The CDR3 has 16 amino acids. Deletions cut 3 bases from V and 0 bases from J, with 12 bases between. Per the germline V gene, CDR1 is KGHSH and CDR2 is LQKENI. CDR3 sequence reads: CASSPARTTSYNEQFF. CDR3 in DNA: TGTGCCAGCTCACCTGCGCGGACTACCTCCTACAATGAGCAGTTCTTC.

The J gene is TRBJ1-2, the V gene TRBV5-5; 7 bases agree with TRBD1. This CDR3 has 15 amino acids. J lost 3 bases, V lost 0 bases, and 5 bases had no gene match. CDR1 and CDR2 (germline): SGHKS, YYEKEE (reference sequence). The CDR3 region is CASSLAGGAHYGYTF. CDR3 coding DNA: TGTGCCAGCAGCTTGGCAGGGGGAGCACACTATGGCTACACCTTC.

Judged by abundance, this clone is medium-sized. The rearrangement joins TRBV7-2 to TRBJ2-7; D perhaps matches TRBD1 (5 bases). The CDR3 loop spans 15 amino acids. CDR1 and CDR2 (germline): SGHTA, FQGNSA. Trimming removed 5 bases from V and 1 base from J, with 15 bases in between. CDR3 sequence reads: CASSPRGRNSYEQYF. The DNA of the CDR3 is TGTGCCAGCAGCCCTAGGGGCAGGAATTCCTACGAGCAGTACTTC.

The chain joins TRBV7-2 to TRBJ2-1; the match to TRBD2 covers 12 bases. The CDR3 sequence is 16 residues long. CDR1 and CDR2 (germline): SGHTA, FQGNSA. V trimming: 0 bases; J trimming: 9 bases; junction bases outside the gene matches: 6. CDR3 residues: CASSLARTSGAGEQFF. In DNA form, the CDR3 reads TGTGCCAGCAGCTTAGCAAGGACTAGCGGGGCTGGTGAGCAGTTCTTC.

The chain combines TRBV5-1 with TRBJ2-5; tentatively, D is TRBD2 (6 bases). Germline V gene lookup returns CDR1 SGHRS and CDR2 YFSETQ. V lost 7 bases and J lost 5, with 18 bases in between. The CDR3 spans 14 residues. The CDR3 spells CASCKEGRGETQYF. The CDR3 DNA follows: TGCGCCAGCTGCAAGGAGGGGCGAGGGGAGACCCAGTACTTC.

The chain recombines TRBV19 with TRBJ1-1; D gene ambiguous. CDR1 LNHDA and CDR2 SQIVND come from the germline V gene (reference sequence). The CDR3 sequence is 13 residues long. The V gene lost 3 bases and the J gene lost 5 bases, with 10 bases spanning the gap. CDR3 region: CASSIPTRTEAFF. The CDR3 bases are TGTGCCAGTAGTATCCCCACGAGAACTGAAGCTTTCTTT.

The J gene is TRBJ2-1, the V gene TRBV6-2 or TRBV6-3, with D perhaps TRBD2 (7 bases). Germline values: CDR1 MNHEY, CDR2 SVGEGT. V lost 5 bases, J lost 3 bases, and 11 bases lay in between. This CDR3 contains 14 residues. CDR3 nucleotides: TGTGCCAGCAGTGGGCGGGGGCGCTACAATGAGCAGTTCTTC. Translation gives CASSGRGRYNEQFF.

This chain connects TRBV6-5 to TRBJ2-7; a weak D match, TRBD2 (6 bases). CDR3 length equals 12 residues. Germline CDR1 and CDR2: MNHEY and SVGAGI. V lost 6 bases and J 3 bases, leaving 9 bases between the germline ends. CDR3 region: CASRGTFYEQYF. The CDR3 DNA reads TGTGCCAGCAGGGGGACTTTCTACGAGCAGTACTTC.

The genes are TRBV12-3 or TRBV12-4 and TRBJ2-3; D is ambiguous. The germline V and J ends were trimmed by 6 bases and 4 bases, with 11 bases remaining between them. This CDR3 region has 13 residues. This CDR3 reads CASSLRVSDTQYF. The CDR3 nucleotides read TGTGCCAGCAGCCTTCGAGTTTCAGATACGCAGTATTTT.